This TCR beta chain was sequenced in a study of metastatic and nonmetastatic thyroid tumors. Looking at the study overall: For malignant and benign thyroid patients, tumor or nodule tissue and blood were the sources whose repertoires were compared. Study results and limitations: Compared with benign nodules, malignant thyroid tumors were reported to have significantly higher TCR beta diversity in both blood and tumor.

Thyroid surgery took place with no prior treatment in any patient. How the authors handled the data: A distant-metastasis classifier for papillary thyroid cancer was built using CDR3 differences across clinicopathological groups. TCRdb redid the clone calls on the PCR reads using MiXCR. What appears here as the V and J calls and clone size reflects TCRdb's work, not the paper's. Altogether 45,000 to 50,000 clones are present, 24% being singletons, with the ten largest covering roughly 3.2%. Concerning this clone: Antigen unknown.

Germline loops: CDR1 SEHNR, CDR2 FQNEAQ (reference sequence). The germline V and J ends were trimmed by 8 bases and 1 base, with 17 bases remaining between them. The CDR3 contains 15 residues. The source material was blood. The chain uses TRBV7-9 and TRBJ1-1; D possibly corresponds to TRBD1 (5 bases). This receptor was taken from a male donor with papillary thyroid cancer or a benign thyroid nodule (not recorded which). Some clones in this sample may be carry-over from other donors' samples. For the CDR3, the DNA is TGTGCCAGCCGAACCGCGGGGGGTCCGAACACTGAAGCTTTCTTT. Its translation is CASRTAGGPNTEAFF.